These 9 T cell receptor beta chains were sequenced from one sample in a study of cytomegalovirus exposure and HLA in healthy donors. A multiplex PCR was run with 60 Vbeta primers and 13 Jbeta primers. Libraries were prepared by immunoSEQ multiplex PCR; TCRdb keeps only in-frame clonotypes and omits some of them. Of about 110,000 clones in the sample, 81% are singletons; the top ten hold approximately 2.4%. The sample was PBMCs. The receptor set was obtained from a man aged 25 to 45 in good health and CMV-seronegative.

This clone was seen only a few times. The J gene is TRBJ1-6, the V gene TRBV29-1; 7 nucleotides match TRBD1. With V trimmed by 7 bases and J by 7 bases, 10 bases remained unmatched. CDR1 is SQVTM and CDR2 is ANQGSEA in the germline V gene. The CDR3 spans 14 residues. The CDR3 DNA reads as TGCAGCGGCCACTCGGGACAGTCGAATTCACCCCTCCACTTT. It translates to CSGHSGQSNSPLHF.

V and J are TRBV28 and TRBJ2-1, with 13 bases that match TRBD2. With V trimmed by 5 bases and J by 10 bases, 5 bases remained unmatched. The CDR3 consists of 14 residues. Germline CDR1 and CDR2: MDHEN and SYDVKM. CDR3: CASSGLAGEHEQFF. The CDR3 coding sequence is TGTGCCAGCAGTGGACTAGCGGGAGAACACGAGCAGTTCTTC.

The V and J genes are TRBV7-2 and TRBJ2-7; D is perhaps TRBD2 (7 bases). Germline V gene lookup returns CDR1 SGHTA and CDR2 FQGNSA. The CDR3 consists of 14 residues. V was pared by 2 bases and J by 4 bases, with 12 bases between. CDR3 DNA: TGTGCCAGCAGCTTAAAGGGGGGGGTATACGAGCAGTACTTC. Its translation is CASSLKGGVYEQYF.

This clone has a handful of counts. The CDR3 DNA is TGTGCCAGCAGAGAAGCAGGTCAGCCCCAGCATTTT. Translated, it gives CASREAGQPQHF. This chain connects TRBV27 to TRBJ1-5; D remains ambiguous. From germline, CDR1 is MNHEY and CDR2 SMNVEV (reference sequence). CDR3 length equals 12 residues. The germline V and J ends were trimmed by 6 bases and 6 bases, with 9 bases remaining between them.

CDR3 nucleotides: TGTGCCAGCAGCCGCCATGGACAGGGCAAACTGGCGGAGCTGTTTTTT. Translating gives CASSRHGQGKLAELFF. The chain uses TRBV7-8 and TRBJ2-2; TRBD1 matches 8 bases. This CDR3 spans 16 amino acids. Germline assignment: CDR1 SGHVS and CDR2 FQNEAQ. Losses at the gene ends were 5 bases for V and 10 bases for J; bases not matched to a gene: 15.

V gene TRBV9 combines with J gene TRBJ2-1; D is undetermined. The CDR3 covers 12 residues. Between the trimmed V and J ends, which lost 2 bases and 12 bases, there was a span of 12 bases. Germline assignment: CDR1 SGDLS and CDR2 YYNGEE. CDR3 protein: CASSVLPSVQFF. The CDR3 DNA is TGTGCCAGCAGCGTCCTCCCCTCCGTGCAGTTCTTC.

Here the CDR3 reads CACHWDTNQPQHF. For the CDR3, the DNA is TGTGCCTGCCATTGGGACACCAATCAGCCCCAGCATTTT. The genes are TRBV6-1 and TRBJ1-5; D is possibly TRBD1 (6 bases). Germline-derived CDR1 and CDR2 are MNHNS and SASEGT. This CDR3 contains 13 residues. V was clipped by 11 bases and J by 3 bases, with 14 bases between them.

The chain is built from TRBV6-6 and TRBJ1-2, with D perhaps matching TRBD1 (6 bases). V gave up 6 bases and J gave up 2 bases, with 13 bases separating them. This CDR3 comprises 14 residues. CDR1 MNHNY and CDR2 SVGAGI come from the germline V gene (reference sequence). CDR3 DNA: TGTGCCAGCAGCCGCACTCAGGGGAACTATGGCTACACCTTC. This codes for CASSRTQGNYGYTF.

The V gene is TRBV7-9, the J gene TRBJ2-5, with TRBD2 matching 8 bases. The CDR3 runs to 15 residues. Germline CDR1 SEHNR, CDR2 FQNEAQ (reference sequence). V lost 5 bases, J lost 3 bases, and 8 bases stayed unmatched. The CDR3 DNA reads as TGTGCCAGCAGCCCAGCGGGGGTCCTTGAAGAGACCCAGTACTTC. Its protein is CASSPAGVLEETQYF.